This is a list of T cell receptor beta chains from one sample in a study of pediatric ulcerative colitis. Sequenced by immunoSEQ multiplex PCR; TCRdb stores in-frame clones only, minus some. The table includes approximately 18,000 clones, just under 75% detected once. Sequenced material: gut tissue. The receptors shown here come from a boy younger than 18 with moderate ulcerative colitis. The CDR3 runs from the conserved cysteine through the conserved F or W. The order of the fields is clone size, J gene, V gene, D gene, CDR3 DNA, CDR3 protein. The D gene is left open where the match is weak. Rows give clone size only sometimes, using once, few, many, or a class for an expanded clone.

-	TRBJ1-2	TRBV6-6	-	TGTGCCAGCAGTTACTCGAGTCCAGAAAACTATGGCTACACCTTC	CASSYSSPENYGYTF
few	TRBJ2-7	TRBV5-1	-	TGCGCCAGCCATGGGGATTCCTACGAGCAGTACTTC	CASHGDSYEQYF
few	TRBJ2-3	TRBV27	TRBD2	TGTGCCAGCAGCATCAGCGGGAGAACAGATACGCAGTATTTT	CASSISGRTDTQYF
-	TRBJ2-6	TRBV2	-	TGTGCCATTCCAAGGACTGGGGCCAACGTCCTGACTTTC	CAIPRTGANVLTF
-	TRBJ1-1	TRBV18	TRBD1	TGTGCCAGCTCACCGCCCGACAGGGTGCTGAACACTGAAGCTTTCTTT	CASSPPDRVLNTEAFF
-	TRBJ1-3	TRBV9	-	TGTGCCAGCAGCGTAGAGATAGGGATCTCTGGAAACACCATATATTTT	CASSVEIGISGNTIYF
once	TRBJ2-3	TRBV4-1	TRBD2	TGCGCCAGCAGCCAAATTAGCGGGGGAGTCTCCCGAATCACAGATACGCAGTATTTT	CASSQISGGVSRITDTQYF
-	TRBJ2-1	TRBV7-2	TRBD1	TGTGCCAGCAGCTTAGCGGGACAGGGTGTTAATGAGCAGTTCTTC	CASSLAGQGVNEQFF
-	TRBJ2-1	TRBV11-3	TRBD1	TGTGCCAGCAGCCCTTTACAGGGGGTCGGTGAGCAGTTCTTC	CASSPLQGVGEQFF
few	TRBJ1-6	TRBV7-2	-	TGTGCCAGCAGCTTACCGTTGGTTGCTAATTCACCCCTCCACTTT	CASSLPLVANSPLHF
-	TRBJ1-1	TRBV11-2	-	TGTGCCAGCAGCTTGGAGGGGAGGTACGGAGCTTTCTTT	CASSLEGRYGAFF
-	TRBJ2-1	TRBV27	TRBD2	TGTGCCAGCAGTTTGACTAGCGGGAGGGCCAAAGATGAGCAGTTCTTC	CASSLTSGRAKDEQFF
once	TRBJ1-1	TRBV29-1	-	TGCAGCGTTGGCAGGAACACTGAAGCTTTCTTT	CSVGRNTEAFF
-	TRBJ1-1	TRBV5-5	TRBD1	TGTGCCAGCAGCTGGACGGACAGGCTGAACACTGAAGCTTTCTTT	CASSWTDRLNTEAFF
-	TRBJ2-3	TRBV6-1	-	TGTGCCAGCAGTACCCGCAACCAAGATACGCAGTATTTT	CASSTRNQDTQYF
-	TRBJ2-2	TRBV27	TRBD2	TGTGCCAGCAGTTATCGCCTCCCTAGCGGGGGATGGACCGGGGAGCTGTTTTTT	CASSYRLPSGGWTGELFF
few	TRBJ1-1	TRBV6-1	TRBD1	TGTGCCAGCAGTGGCGGGACAGGGGCTGGGACTGAAGCTTTCTTT	CASSGGTGAGTEAFF
-	TRBJ1-2	TRBV5-4	-	TGTGCCAGCAGCTTGGAGGCCTATGGCTACACCTTC	CASSLEAYGYTF
-	TRBJ2-1	TRBV14	-	TGTGCCAGCAGCCCCAGGGTATCTCTGAGGGTGGTTGAGCAGTTCTTC	CASSPRVSLRVVEQFF
-	TRBJ1-6	TRBV13	-	TGTGCCAGCAGCTTACGAATAGCGGGGGCAAACTATAATTCACCCCTCCACTTT	CASSLRIAGANYNSPLHF
-	TRBJ2-5	TRBV7-3	-	TGTGCCAGCAGCTTAAATGGGGGGCTGGAGACCCAGTACTTC	CASSLNGGLETQYF
-	TRBJ1-3	TRBV18	TRBD1	TGTGCCAGCTCCCCTCTTGGACAGGTACAGGGGGCGCGTGGAAACACCATATATTTT	CASSPLGQVQGARGNTIYF
-	TRBJ2-3	TRBV5-6	-	TGTGCCAGCAGCTTTAACCAGGGAGGCACAGATACGCAGTATTTT	CASSFNQGGTDTQYF
-	TRBJ1-1	TRBV6-1	-	TGTGCCAGCAGTGAAGCCCTAGGGGGGGCTGTTAATAGGAACACTGAAGCTTTCTTT	CASSEALGGAVNRNTEAFF
-	TRBJ2-5	TRBV11-2	-	TGTGCCAGCAGCGAGGGTGTCCAAGAGACCCAGTACTTC	CASSEGVQETQYF
medium-sized	TRBJ1-2	TRBV7-2	-	TGTGCCAGCAGCTTCGCCACTCCAGCGCCCTATGGCTACACCTTC	CASSFATPAPYGYTF
-	TRBJ2-3	TRBV30	-	TGTGCCTGTCACCTACGCCCTGACTCGGGAGATACGCAGTATTTT	CACHLRPDSGDTQYF
-	TRBJ1-2	TRBV11-2	-	TGTGCCAGCAGCTTATTTTCAGGGCACTATGGCTACACCTTC	CASSLFSGHYGYTF
-	TRBJ1-5	TRBV19	-	TGTGCCAGTAGTATCCAGTATAGCAATCAGCCCCAGCATTTT	CASSIQYSNQPQHF
-	TRBJ1-2	TRBV2	TRBD1	TGTGCCAGCAGTGAAAGCAGGGGGCGAGCCTATGGCTACACCTTC	CASSESRGRAYGYTF
few	TRBJ1-1	TRBV29-1	TRBD1	TGCAGCGCCCCGGAAACACAGGGGGCGAACACTGAAGCTTTCTTT	CSAPETQGANTEAFF
-	TRBJ2-5	TRBV19	TRBD1	TGTGCCAGTAGTGGAGACAGGGGGCTATCGGAGACCCAGTACTTC	CASSGDRGLSETQYF
medium-sized	TRBJ1-5	TRBV29-1	TRBD1	TGCAGCGCCGGGACAGGGGGACAGCCCCAGCATTTT	CSAGTGGQPQHF
-	TRBJ1-6	TRBV4-3	-	TGCGCCAGCAGCCAAGCAGGGAGCTCCTATAATTCACCCCTCCACTTT	CASSQAGSSYNSPLHF
few	TRBJ2-3	TRBV4-3	-	TGCGCCAGCAGCCAGTCGGTCGGGGGACCCACAGATACGCAGTATTTT	CASSQSVGGPTDTQYF
once	TRBJ1-4	TRBV30	-	TGTGCCGCCAGGCAGAGAAATGAAAAACTGTTTTTT	CAARQRNEKLFF
-	TRBJ2-1	TRBV6-6	-	TGTGCCAGCAGTCAGGGGGGGCGGGATGAGCAGTTCTTC	CASSQGGRDEQFF
few	TRBJ1-2	TRBV5-4	-	TGTGCCAGCAGCTTGGGTGGCTTCCTGGGCGGCTACACCTTC	CASSLGGFLGGYTF
-	TRBJ2-7	TRBV18	-	TGTGCCAGCTCACGTAGGGTTCCCCGGCAGGATAATACCTACGAGCAGTACTTC	CASSRRVPRQDNTYEQYF